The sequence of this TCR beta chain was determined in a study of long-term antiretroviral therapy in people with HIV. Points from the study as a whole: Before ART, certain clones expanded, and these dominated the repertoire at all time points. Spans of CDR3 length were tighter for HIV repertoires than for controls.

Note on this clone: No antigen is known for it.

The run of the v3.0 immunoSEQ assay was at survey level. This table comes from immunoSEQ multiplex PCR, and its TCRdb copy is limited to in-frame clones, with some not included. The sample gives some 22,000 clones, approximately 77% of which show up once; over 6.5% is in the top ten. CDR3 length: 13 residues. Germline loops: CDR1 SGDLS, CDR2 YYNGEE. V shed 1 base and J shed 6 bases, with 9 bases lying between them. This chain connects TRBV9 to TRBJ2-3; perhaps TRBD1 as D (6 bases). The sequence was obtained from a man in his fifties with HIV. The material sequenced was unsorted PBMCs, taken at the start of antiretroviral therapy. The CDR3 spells CASSVHREDTQYF. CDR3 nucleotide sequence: TGTGCCAGCAGCGTACACAGGGAGGATACGCAGTATTTT.